The rows below give T cell receptor beta chains drawn from one sample of a study of T cell responses to AZD1222 COVID-19 vaccine. The assay was immunoSEQ multiplex PCR, and TCRdb's table has in-frame clones only and misses some. The table shows 100,000 to 130,000 clones, with about 90% occurring only once. This specimen consisted of peripheral blood, obtained on day 0 of AZD1222 vaccination. Receptor source: an adult in good health. Each CDR3 is given with its conserved first and last residue. The D gene is left open where the match is weak.

TRBJ2-1 | TRBD2 | TRBV7-3 | CASSLGPGGYNEQFF | TGTGCCAGCAGCTTAGGTCCGGGAGGGTACAATGAGCAGTTCTTC
TRBJ1-6 | . | TRBV7-2 | CASRLDSYNSPLHF | TGTGCCAGCAGGCTAGACAGCTATAATTCACCCCTCCACTTT
TRBJ1-2 | . | TRBV6-5 | CASSFDGYGLYGYTF | TGTGCCAGCAGTTTCGACGGCTACGGACTCTATGGCTACACCTTC
TRBJ2-5 | TRBD2 | TRBV7-2 | CASSLGLAGQETQYF | TGTGCCAGCAGCCTTGGACTAGCGGGGCAAGAGACCCAGTACTTC
TRBJ2-1 | TRBD1 | TRBV5-1 | CASSFEPGQGYNEQFF | TGCGCCAGCAGCTTTGAGCCGGGACAGGGTTACAATGAGCAGTTCTTC
TRBJ2-5 | TRBD2 | TRBV11-2 | CASSFRTSALQETQYF | TGTGCCAGCAGCTTCCGGACTAGCGCGTTACAAGAGACCCAGTACTTC
TRBJ1-3 | . | TRBV19 | CASSISYDSGNTIYF | TGTGCCAGTAGTATTTCTTACGACTCTGGAAACACCATATATTTT
TRBJ2-5 | . | TRBV24-1 | CATSGPKETQYF | TGTGCCACCAGTGGTCCGAAAGAGACCCAGTACTTC
TRBJ2-7 | . | TRBV28 | CASSSPYEQYF | TGTGCCAGCAGCTCTCCCTACGAGCAGTACTTC
TRBJ1-1 | . | TRBV18 | CASSSTGLDTEAFF | TGTGCCAGCTCGTCAACAGGACTTGACACTGAAGCTTTCTTT
TRBJ1-2 | . | TRBV3-1/TRBV3-2 | CASSQDQARRANYGYTF | TGTGCCAGCAGCCAAGATCAAGCCCGCAGGGCTAACTATGGCTACACCTTC
TRBJ1-2 | TRBD1 | TRBV2 | CASRSDRTNYGYTF | TGTGCCAGCAGGTCGGACAGGACTAACTATGGCTACACCTTC